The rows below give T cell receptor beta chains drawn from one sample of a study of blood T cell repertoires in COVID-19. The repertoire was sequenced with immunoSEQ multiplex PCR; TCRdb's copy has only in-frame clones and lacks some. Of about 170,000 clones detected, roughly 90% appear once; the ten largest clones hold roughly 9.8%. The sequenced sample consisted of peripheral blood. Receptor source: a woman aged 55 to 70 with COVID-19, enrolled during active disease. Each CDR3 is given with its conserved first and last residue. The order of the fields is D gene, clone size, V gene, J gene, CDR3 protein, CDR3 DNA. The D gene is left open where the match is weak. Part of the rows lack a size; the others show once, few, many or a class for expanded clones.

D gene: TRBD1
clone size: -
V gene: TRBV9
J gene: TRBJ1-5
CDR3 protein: CASSVGDRDNQPQHF
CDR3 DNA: TGTGCCAGCAGCGTAGGGGACAGAGACAATCAGCCCCAGCATTTT

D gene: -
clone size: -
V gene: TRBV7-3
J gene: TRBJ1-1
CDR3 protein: CASSPRLGGTEAFF
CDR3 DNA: TGTGCCAGCAGCCCTAGATTGGGTGGAACTGAAGCTTTCTTT

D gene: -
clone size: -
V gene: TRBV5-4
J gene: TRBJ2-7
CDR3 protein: CASSLGPGRSYEQYF
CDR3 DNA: TGTGCCAGCAGCTTGGGGCCAGGGCGATCCTACGAGCAGTACTTC

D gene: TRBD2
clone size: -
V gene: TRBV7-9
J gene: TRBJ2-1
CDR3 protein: CASSTGTSGTYYNEQFF
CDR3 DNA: TGTGCCAGCAGCACCGGGACTAGCGGGACCTATTACAATGAGCAGTTCTTC

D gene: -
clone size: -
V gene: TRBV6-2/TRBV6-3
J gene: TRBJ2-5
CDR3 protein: CASSRGTQYF
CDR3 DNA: TGTGCCAGCAGCAGAGGGACCCAGTACTTC

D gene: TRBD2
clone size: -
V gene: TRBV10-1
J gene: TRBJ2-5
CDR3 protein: CASSDRLAGRQYF
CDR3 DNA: TGCGCCAGCAGTGATAGGCTAGCGGGTCGTCAGTACTTC

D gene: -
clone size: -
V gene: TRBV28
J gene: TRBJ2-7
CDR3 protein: CASSLWQGGVKQYF
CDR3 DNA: TGTGCCAGCAGTTTGTGGCAGGGCGGTGTGAAGCAGTACTTC

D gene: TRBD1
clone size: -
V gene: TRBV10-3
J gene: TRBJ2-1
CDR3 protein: CAIRLGQGNNEQFF
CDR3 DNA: TGTGCCATCAGGCTGGGACAGGGTAACAATGAGCAGTTCTTC

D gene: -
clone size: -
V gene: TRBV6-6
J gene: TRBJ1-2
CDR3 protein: CASQGQNYGYTF
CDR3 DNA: TGTGCCAGCCAAGGACAGAACTATGGCTACACCTTC

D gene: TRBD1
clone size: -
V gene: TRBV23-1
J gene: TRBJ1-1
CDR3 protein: CASSQPTGGTEAFF
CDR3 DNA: TGCGCCAGCAGTCAACCTACAGGGGGGACTGAAGCTTTCTTT

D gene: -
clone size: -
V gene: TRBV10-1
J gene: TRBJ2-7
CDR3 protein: CASSETDGSYEQYF
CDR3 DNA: TGCGCCAGCAGTGAGACAGATGGTTCCTACGAGCAGTACTTC

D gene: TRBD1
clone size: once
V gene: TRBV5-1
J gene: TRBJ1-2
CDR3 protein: CASSSPGTGHYGYTF
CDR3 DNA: TGCGCCAGCAGCTCGCCCGGGACAGGGCACTATGGCTACACCTTC

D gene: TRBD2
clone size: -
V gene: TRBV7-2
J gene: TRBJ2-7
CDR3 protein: CASSSTTSGSSYEQYF
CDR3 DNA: TGTGCCAGCAGCTCAACGACTAGCGGGAGCTCCTACGAGCAGTACTTC

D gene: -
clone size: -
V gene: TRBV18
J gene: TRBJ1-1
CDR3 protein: CASSPVPDSNTEAFF
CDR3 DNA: TGTGCCAGCTCACCAGTCCCGGACTCTAACACTGAAGCTTTCTTT

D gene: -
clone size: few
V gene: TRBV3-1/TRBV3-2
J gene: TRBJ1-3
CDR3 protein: CASSQDWAGASSGNTIYF
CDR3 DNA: TGTGCCAGCAGCCAAGATTGGGCAGGGGCGAGTTCTGGAAACACCATATATTTT

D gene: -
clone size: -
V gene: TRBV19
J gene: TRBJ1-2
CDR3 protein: CATRPGGYGYTF
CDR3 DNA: TGTGCCACCAGACCGGGGGGTTATGGCTACACCTTC

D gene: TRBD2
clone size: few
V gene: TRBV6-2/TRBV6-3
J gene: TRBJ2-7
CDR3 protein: CASSYSGLANQQYF
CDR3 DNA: TGTGCCAGCAGTTACTCGGGACTAGCGAATCAGCAGTACTTC

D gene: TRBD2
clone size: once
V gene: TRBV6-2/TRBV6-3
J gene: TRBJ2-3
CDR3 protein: CASSYWTSGSGGTQYF
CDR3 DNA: TGTGCCAGCAGTTACTGGACTAGCGGGAGCGGGGGTACGCAGTATTTT

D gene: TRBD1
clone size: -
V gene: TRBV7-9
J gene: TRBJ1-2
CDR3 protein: CASSLTTGNGYTF
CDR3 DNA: TGTGCCAGCAGCCTAACGACAGGGAATGGCTACACCTTC

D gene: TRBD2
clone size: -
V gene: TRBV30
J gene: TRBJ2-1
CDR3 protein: CAWSVLAGNYNEQFF
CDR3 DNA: TGTGCCTGGAGTGTACTAGCGGGGAATTACAATGAGCAGTTCTTC

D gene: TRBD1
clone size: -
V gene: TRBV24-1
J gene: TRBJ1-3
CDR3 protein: CATSDPTGGSGNTIYF
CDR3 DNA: TGTGCCACCAGTGATCCAACAGGGGGCTCTGGAAACACCATATATTTT

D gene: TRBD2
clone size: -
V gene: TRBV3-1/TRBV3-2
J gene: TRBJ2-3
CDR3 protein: CASSQAHRLAGADTQYF
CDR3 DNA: TGTGCCAGCAGCCAAGCACATCGACTAGCGGGAGCAGATACGCAGTATTTT

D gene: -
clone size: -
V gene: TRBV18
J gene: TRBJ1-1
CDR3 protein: CASSPRGLAEAFF
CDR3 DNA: TGTGCCAGCTCACCAAGGGGCCTGGCTGAAGCTTTCTTT

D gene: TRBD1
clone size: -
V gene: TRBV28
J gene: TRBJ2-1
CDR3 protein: CASSLSTGANEQFF
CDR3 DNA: TGTGCCAGCAGTTTATCCACAGGGGCCAATGAGCAGTTCTTC

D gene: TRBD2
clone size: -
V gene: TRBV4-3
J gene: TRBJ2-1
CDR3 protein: CASSQKGGRSPFF
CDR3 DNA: TGCGCCAGCAGCCAGAAGGGCGGGAGGAGTCCGTTCTTC

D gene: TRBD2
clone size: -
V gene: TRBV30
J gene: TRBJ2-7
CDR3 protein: CAWSREGGSYEQYF
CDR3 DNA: TGTGCCTGGAGTCGGGAGGGGGGCTCCTACGAGCAGTACTTC

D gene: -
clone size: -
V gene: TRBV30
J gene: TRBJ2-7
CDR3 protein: CAWTPEDLSYEQYF
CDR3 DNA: TGTGCCTGGACCCCCGAGGACTTATCCTACGAGCAGTACTTC

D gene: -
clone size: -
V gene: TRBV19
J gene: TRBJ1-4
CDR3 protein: CASSTLTNEKLFF
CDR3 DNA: TGTGCCAGTAGTACCTTAACTAATGAAAAACTGTTTTTT

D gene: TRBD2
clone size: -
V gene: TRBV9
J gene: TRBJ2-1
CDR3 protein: CASQRWGGNEQFF
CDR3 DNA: TGTGCCAGCCAAAGGTGGGGGGGCAATGAGCAGTTCTTC

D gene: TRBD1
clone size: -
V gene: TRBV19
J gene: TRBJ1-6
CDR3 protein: CASKGAGPDNSPLHF
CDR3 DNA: TGTGCCAGTAAGGGGGCAGGGCCTGATAATTCACCCCTCCACTTT

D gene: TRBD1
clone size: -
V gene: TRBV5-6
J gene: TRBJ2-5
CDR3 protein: CASSLDQGARETQYF
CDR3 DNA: TGTGCCAGCAGCTTGGATCAGGGGGCGCGGGAGACCCAGTACTTC

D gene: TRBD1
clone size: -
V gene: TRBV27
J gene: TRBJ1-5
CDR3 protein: CASSPRPGTAYSNQPQHF
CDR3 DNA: TGTGCCAGCAGTCCTAGGCCCGGGACAGCGTATAGCAATCAGCCCCAGCATTTT

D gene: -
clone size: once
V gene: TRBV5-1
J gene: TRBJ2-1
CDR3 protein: CASSRVTGTSAAYNEQFF
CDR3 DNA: TGCGCCAGCAGCCGTGTGACAGGAACTAGCGCAGCCTACAATGAGCAGTTCTTC

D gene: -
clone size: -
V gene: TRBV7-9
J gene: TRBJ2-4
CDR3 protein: CASSFQGTKNIQYF
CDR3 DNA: TGTGCCAGCAGCTTCCAGGGGACCAAAAACATTCAGTACTTC

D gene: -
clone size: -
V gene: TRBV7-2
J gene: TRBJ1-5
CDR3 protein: CASSLIRWQPQHF
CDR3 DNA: TGTGCCAGCAGCTTAATTCGGTGGCAGCCCCAGCATTTT

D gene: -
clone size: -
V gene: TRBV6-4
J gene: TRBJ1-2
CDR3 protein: CASSDRGGYGYTF
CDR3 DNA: TGTGCCAGCAGTGACAGGGGTGGCTATGGCTACACCTTC

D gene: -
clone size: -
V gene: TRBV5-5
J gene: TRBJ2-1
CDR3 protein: CASSSSGVAYNEQFF
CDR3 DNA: TGTGCCAGCAGCTCGTCGGGGGTGGCCTACAATGAGCAGTTCTTC

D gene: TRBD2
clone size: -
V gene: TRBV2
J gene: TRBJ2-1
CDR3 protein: CASTKGGSAHEQFF
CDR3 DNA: TGTGCCAGCACCAAGGGCGGGAGTGCTCATGAGCAGTTCTTC

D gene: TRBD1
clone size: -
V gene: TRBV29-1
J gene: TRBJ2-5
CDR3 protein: CSVEDRTGSALLGETQYF
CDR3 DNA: TGCAGCGTTGAAGATCGGACAGGGTCAGCCTTACTAGGAGAGACCCAGTACTTC

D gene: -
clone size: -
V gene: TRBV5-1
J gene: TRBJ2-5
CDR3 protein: CASSLAVRETQYF
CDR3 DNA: TGCGCCAGCAGCTTGGCTGTACGGGAGACCCAGTACTTC

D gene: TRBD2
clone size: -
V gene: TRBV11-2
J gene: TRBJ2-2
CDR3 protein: CASRFSGANTGELFF
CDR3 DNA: TGTGCCAGCAGATTTAGCGGGGCGAACACCGGGGAGCTGTTTTTT

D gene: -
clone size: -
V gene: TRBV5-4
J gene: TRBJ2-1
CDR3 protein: CASIPELGSPYNEQFF
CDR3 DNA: TGTGCCAGCATACCGGAACTGGGCTCGCCTTACAATGAGCAGTTCTTC

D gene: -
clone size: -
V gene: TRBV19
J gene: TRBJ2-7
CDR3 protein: CASSIARTVSYEQYF
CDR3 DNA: TGTGCCAGTAGTATAGCCCGGACAGTCTCCTACGAGCAGTACTTC

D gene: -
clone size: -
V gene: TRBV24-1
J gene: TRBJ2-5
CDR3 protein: CATSDRGVSETQYF
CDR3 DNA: TGTGCCACCAGTGATCGGGGTGTTTCGGAGACCCAGTACTTC

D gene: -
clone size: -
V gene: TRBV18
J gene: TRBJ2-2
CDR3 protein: CASSLPAGELFF
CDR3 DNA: TGTGCCAGCTCACTTCCGGCCGGGGAGCTGTTTTTT

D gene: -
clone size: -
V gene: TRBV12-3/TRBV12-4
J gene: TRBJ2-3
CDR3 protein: CASSSLDTQYF
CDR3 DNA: TGTGCCAGCAGTTCCCTAGATACGCAGTATTTT

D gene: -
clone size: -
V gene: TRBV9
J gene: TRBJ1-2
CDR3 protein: CASSRQEGDGYTF
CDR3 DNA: TGTGCCAGCAGCCGTCAAGAAGGGGATGGCTACACCTTC

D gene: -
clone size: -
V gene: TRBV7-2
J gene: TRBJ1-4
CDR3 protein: CASSLWPTINEKLFF
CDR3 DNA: TGTGCCAGCAGCTTATGGCCCACAATTAATGAAAAACTGTTTTTT

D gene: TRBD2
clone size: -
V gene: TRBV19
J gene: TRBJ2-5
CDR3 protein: CASQRAGGAETQYF
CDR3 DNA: TGTGCCAGCCAAAGGGCGGGAGGGGCAGAGACCCAGTACTTC

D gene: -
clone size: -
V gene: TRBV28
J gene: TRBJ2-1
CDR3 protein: CASSLRGGDSYSYNEQFF
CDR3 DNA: TGTGCCAGCAGTTTAAGGGGGGGGGATTCCTACAGTTACAATGAGCAGTTCTTC

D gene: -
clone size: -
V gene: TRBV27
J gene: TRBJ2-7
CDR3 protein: CASSLKGGASYEQYF
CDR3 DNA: TGTGCCAGCAGTTTAAAGGGCGGGGCCTCCTACGAGCAGTACTTC

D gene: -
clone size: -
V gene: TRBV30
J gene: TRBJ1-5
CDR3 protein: CAWRGQRDQPQHF
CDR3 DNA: TGTGCCTGGAGAGGACAGAGGGATCAGCCCCAGCATTTT

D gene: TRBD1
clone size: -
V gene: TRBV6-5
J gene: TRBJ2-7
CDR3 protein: CASSYSGQGAYEQYF
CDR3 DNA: TGTGCCAGCAGTTACTCGGGACAGGGGGCTTACGAGCAGTACTTC

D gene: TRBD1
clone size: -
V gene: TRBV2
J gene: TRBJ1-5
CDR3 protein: CASREDRERYQPQHF
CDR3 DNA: TGTGCCAGCAGAGAGGACAGGGAGAGGTATCAGCCCCAGCATTTT

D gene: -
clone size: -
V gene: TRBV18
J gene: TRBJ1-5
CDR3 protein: CASSSGVNQPQHF
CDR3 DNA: TGTGCCAGCTCCTCAGGGGTGAATCAGCCCCAGCATTTT

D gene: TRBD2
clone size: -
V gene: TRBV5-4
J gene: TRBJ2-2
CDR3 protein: CASSYGLVLDGELFF
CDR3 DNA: TGTGCCAGCAGCTATGGACTAGTTTTGGACGGGGAGCTGTTTTTT

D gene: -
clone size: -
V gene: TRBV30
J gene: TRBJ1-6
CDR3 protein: CAWRAGEGVVSPLHF
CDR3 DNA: TGTGCCTGGAGAGCCGGGGAGGGGGTGGTTTCACCCCTCCACTTT

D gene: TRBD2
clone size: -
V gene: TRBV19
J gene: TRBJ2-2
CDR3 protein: CASTPRLAGNTGELFF
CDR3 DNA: TGTGCCAGTACCCCACGACTAGCGGGGAACACCGGGGAGCTGTTTTTT

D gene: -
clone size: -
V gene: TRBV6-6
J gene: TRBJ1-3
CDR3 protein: CASNGAGGGNTIYF
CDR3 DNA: TGTGCCAGCAACGGAGCCGGAGGTGGAAACACCATATATTTT